This T cell receptor beta chain was recorded in a study of vaccination and CD4 T cells after COVID-19. Turning to this clonotype: Its target is not known.

As to treatment: approximately nine-day PBMC culture with coronavirus spike peptide pools or control peptides (ViraFEST assay). The CDR3 length is 14 residues. Germline lookup yields CDR1 KGHDR and CDR2 SFDVKD. Trimming took 5 bases from V and 3 from J, leaving 10 bases between them. The Oncomine TCR Beta short-read assay was what sequenced the DNA obtained from cultured CD4+ T cells. Each CDR3 protein is one row after TCRdb ran MiXCR on the PCR reads. Among roughly 12,000 distinct CDR3 sequences listed, 70% to 80% were seen once. The receptor was derived from a human donor who had recovered from COVID-19. The rearrangement uses TRBV24-1 and TRBJ1-5; D is perhaps TRBD1 (5 bases). The specimen was CD4+ T cells from blood, cultured in vitro. The CDR3 loop reads CATSAQENNQPQHF. Written as DNA, the CDR3 is TGTGCCACCAGTGCACAGGAAAACAATCAGCCCCAGCATTTT.